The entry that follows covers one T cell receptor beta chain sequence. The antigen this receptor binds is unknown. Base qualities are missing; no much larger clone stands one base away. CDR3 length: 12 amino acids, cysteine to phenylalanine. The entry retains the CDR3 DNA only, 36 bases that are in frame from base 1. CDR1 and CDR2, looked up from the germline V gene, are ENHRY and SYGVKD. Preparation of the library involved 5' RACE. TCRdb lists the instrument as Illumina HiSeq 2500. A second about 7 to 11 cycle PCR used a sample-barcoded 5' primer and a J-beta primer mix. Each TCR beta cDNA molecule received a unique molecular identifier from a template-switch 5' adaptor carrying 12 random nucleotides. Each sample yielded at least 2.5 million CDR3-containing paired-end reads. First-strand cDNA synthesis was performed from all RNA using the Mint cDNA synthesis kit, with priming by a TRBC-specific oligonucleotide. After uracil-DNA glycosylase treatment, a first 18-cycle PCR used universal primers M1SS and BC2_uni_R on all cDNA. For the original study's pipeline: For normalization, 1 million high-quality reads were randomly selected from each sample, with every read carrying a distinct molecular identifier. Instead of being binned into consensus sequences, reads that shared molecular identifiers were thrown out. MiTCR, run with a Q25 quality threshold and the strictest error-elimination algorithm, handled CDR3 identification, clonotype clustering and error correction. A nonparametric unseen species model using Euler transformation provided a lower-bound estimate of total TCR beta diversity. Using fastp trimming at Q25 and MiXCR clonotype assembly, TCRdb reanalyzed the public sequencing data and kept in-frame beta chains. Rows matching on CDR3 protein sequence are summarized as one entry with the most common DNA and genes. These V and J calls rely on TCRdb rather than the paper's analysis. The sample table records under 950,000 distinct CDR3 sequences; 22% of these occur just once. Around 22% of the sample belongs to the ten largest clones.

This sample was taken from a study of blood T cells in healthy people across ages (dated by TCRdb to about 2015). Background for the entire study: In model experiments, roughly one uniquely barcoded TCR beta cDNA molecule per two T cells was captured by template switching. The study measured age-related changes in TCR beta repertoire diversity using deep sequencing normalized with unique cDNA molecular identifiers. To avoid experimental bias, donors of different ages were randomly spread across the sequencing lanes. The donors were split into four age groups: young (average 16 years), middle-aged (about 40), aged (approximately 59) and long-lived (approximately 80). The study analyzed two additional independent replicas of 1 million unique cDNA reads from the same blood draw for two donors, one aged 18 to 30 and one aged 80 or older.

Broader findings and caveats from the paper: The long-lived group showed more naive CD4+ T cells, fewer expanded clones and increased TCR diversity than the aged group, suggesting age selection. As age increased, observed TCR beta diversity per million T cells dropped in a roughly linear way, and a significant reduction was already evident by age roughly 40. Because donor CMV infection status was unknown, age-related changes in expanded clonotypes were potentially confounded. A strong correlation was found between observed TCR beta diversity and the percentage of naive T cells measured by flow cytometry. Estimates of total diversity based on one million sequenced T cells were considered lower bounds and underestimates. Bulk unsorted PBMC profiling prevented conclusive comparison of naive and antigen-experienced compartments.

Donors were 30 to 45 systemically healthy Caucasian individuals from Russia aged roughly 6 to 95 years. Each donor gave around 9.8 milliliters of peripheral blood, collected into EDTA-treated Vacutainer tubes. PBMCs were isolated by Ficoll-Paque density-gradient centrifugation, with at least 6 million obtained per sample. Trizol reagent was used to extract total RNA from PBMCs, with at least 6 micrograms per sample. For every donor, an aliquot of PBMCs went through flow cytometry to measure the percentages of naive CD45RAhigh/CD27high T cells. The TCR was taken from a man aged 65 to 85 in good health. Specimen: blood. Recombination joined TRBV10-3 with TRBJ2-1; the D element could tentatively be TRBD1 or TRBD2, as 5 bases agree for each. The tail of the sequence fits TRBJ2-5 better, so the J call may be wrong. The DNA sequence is TGTGCCATCAACGAGGGGCGGGAGACCCAGTACTTC. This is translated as CAINEGRETQYF.